The following is a T cell receptor beta chain sequence with its context. This clonotype was counted a single time. It has no known antigen specificity. Per-base qualities were not stored, and no clone one base away is much larger. Resting on one read, the evidence is weak. RNA was extracted with the RNeasy kit and about 0.5 to 1 ug was reverse transcribed using random hexamers. The immunoSEQ multiplex PCR assay, which covers 54 Vbeta and 13 Jbeta segments, was used to amplify TCR beta CDR3 regions. To correct PCR amplification bias, a synthetic template baseline was used for both primer optimization and computational correction. Under the source paper's analysis protocol: Reads were assigned to V, D and J genes according to IMGT and analyzed in immunoSEQ Analyzer, with only productive sequences retained. Clonality was computed as one minus Shannon entropy normalized by log2 of the number of productive unique sequences. Public and private clones were assessed among the 100 most prevalent clones of each patient and control. A clone was defined as Susac-specific if it was absent from the healthy and MS cohorts, from some 1,100 published viral clones and from other ImmuneACCESS disease sequences. TCRdb trimmed the raw reads at Q25, called clones with MiXCR and kept productive beta chains. Each record represents a unique CDR3 protein, reported with the most common genes and DNA among its rows. Clone size and V and J calls follow TCRdb, not the original study. This sample has 85,000 to 95,000 distinct CDR3 sequences in its table, and over 90% of those were observed once. Clones ranked in the top ten supply less than 0.4% of the sample.

These data belong to a study of CD8 T cells in Susac syndrome (dated by TCRdb to the late 2010s). At the level of the whole study: Of the Susac syndrome patients who were sequenced, 5 or 6 had clinically active disease and eight were in clinical remission. At blood withdrawal, Susac syndrome patients were therapy-naive, treated with corticosteroids (with IVIg additionally given to some), or treated with IVIg alone. Repertoire sequencing was used to test whether CD8+ T cell activation and differentiation in Susac syndrome was antigen driven.

The paper's findings and limits, for the study overall: The study acknowledged that relatively few individuals were included in the TCR sequencing and HLA analysis. No clonal expansion was detected in the CD4+ T cell repertoire of Susac syndrome patients.

Trimming removed 2 bases from V and 2 bases from J, leaving 8 bases between the germline ends. Via the germline V gene (reference sequence), CDR1 is SGHNT and CDR2 YYREEE. The cysteine opens and the phenylalanine closes a CDR3 of 13 amino acids. The sequence is cut down to CDR3 DNA, 39 bases in frame from base 1. Peripheral blood CD8+ and CD4+ T cells from healthy donors, Susac syndrome patients and multiple sclerosis patients were profiled using high-throughput TCR beta sequencing. The Susac syndrome patients fulfilled recently defined diagnostic criteria for definite or probable disease. Bulk CD8+ and CD4+ T cells were purified magnetically by negative isolation, whereas CD8+ TEMRA cells were enriched by FACS. Blood was collected in EDTA tubes and processed within 24 hours, with PBMCs isolated through density gradient centrifugation. PBMCs intended for TCR sequencing were frozen in liquid nitrogen and were later thawed in a 37 degrees C water bath. The sorted or isolated CD4+, CD8+ and CD8+ TEMRA cells reached a purity of at least 90%.

Rearrangement joined TRBV5-4 to TRBJ2-7; the D segment could be TRBD1, given 5 matching bases. Material for sequencing was CD4+ T cells from PBMCs. This TCR was sampled from a human donor with Susac syndrome. The DNA sequence follows: TGTGCCAGCAGCTTCGGACATACCTACGAGCAGTACTTC. Translated, this gives CASSFGHTYEQYF.